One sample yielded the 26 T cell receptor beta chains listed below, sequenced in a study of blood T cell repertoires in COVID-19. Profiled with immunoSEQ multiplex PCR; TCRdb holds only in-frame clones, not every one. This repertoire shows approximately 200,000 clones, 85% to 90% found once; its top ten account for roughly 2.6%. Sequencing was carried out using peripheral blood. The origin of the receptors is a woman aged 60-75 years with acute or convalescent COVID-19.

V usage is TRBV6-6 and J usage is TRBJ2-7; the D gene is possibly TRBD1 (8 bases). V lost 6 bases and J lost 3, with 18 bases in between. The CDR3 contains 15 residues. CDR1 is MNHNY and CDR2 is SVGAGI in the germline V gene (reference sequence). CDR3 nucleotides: TGTGCCAGCAGGCCAGAACAGGGGGGGGTCTACGAGCAGTACTTC. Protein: CASRPEQGGVYEQYF.

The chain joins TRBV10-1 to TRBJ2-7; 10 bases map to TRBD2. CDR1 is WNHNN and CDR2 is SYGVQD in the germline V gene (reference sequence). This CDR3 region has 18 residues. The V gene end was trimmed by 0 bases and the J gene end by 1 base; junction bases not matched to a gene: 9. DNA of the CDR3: TGCGCCAGCAGTGAGTCTACTAGCGGGGTTCTCAGGTCCTACGAGCAGTACTTC. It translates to CASSESTSGVLRSYEQYF.

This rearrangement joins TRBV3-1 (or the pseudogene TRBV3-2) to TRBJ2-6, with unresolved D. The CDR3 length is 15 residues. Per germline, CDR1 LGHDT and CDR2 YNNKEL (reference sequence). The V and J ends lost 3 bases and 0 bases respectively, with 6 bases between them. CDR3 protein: CASSHSGSGANVLTF. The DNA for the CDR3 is TGTGCCAGCAGCCATTCAGGCTCTGGGGCCAACGTCCTGACTTTC.

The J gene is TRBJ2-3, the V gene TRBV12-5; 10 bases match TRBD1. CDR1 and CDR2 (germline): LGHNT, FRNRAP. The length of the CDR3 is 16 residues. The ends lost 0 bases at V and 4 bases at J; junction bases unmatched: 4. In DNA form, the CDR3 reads TGTGCTAGTGGTTTGGTCGGGACAGGGGTCCCAGATACGCAGTATTTT. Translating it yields CASGLVGTGVPDTQYF.

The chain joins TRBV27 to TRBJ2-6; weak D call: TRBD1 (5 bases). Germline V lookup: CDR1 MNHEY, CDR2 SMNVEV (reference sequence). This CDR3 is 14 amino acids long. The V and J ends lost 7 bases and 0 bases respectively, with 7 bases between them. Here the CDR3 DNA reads TGTGCCAGCAAGGGGTACTCTGGGGCCAACGTCCTGACTTTC. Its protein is CASKGYSGANVLTF.

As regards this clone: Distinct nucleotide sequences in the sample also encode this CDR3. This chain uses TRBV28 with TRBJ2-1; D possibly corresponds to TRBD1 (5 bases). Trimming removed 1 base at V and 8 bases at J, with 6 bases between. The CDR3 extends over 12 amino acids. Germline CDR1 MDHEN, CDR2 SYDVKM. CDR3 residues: CASSLLGDEQFF. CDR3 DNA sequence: TGTGCCAGCAGTTTATTAGGGGATGAGCAGTTCTTC.

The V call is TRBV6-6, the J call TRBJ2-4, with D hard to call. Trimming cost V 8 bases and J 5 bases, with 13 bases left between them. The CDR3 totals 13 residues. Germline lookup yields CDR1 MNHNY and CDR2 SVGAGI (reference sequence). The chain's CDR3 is CASSMVGQNIQYF. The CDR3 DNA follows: TGTGCCAGCTCAATGGTGGGCCAAAACATTCAGTACTTC.

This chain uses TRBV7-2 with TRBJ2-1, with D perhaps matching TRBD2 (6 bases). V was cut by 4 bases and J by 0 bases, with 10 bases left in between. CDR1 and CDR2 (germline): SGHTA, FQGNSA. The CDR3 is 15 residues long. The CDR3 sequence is CASSSLEGSYNEQFF. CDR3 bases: TGTGCCAGCAGCTCATTGGAGGGCTCCTACAATGAGCAGTTCTTC.

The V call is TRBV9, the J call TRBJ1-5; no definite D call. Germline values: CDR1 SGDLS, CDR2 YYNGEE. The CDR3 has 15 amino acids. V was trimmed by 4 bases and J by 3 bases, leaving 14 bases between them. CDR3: CASSPDTLPNQPQHF. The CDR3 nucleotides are TGTGCCAGCAGCCCCGACACCTTACCCAATCAGCCCCAGCATTTT.

CDR3: CASSRVSSSYNEQFF. CDR3 sequence (DNA): TGTGCCAGCAGCCGGGTGAGCAGTTCCTACAATGAGCAGTTCTTC. The rearrangement links TRBV7-3 to TRBJ2-1; D not certain. Germline assignment: CDR1 SGHTA and CDR2 FQGTGA. The CDR3 runs to 15 residues. Trimming shortened V by 5 bases and J by 1 base, and 12 bases separated the two germline ends.

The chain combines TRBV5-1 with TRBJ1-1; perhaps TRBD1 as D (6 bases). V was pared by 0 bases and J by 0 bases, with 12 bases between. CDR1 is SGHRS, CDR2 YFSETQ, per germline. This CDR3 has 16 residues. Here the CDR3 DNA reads TGCGCCAGCAGCTTGGTTAACAGGGCTGTGAACACTGAAGCTTTCTTT. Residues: CASSLVNRAVNTEAFF. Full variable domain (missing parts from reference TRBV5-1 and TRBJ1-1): KAGVTQTPRYLIKTRGQQVTLSCSPISGHRSVSWYQQTPGQGLQFLFEYFSETQRNKGNFPGRFSGRQFSNSRSEMNVSTLELGDSALYLCASSLVNRAVNTEAFFGQGTRLTVV.

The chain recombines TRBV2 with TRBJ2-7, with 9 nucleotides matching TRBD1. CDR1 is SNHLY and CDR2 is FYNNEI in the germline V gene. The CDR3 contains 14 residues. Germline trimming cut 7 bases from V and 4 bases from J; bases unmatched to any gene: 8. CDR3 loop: CASIGQGISYEQYF. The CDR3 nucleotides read TGTGCCAGCATCGGACAGGGGATTTCGTACGAGCAGTACTTC.

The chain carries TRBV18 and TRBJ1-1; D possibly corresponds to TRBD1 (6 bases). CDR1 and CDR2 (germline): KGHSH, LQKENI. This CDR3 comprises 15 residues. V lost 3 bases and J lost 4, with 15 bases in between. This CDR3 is CASSPHGGGGTEAFF. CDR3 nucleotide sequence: TGTGCCAGCTCACCCCATGGGGGGGGCGGCACTGAAGCTTTCTTT.

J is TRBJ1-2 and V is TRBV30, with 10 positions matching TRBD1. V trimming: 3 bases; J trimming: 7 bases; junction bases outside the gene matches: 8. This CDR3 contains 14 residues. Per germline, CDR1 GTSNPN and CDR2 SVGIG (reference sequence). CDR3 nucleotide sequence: TGTGCCTGGAGGACAGGGGGCGCGAGTAGTGGCTACACCTTC. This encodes CAWRTGGASSGYTF.

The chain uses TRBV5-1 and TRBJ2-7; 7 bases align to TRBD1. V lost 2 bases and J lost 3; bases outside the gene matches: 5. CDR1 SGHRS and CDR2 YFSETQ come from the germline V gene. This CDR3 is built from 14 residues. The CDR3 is CASSFLGQNYEQYF. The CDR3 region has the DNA TGCGCCAGCAGCTTCCTGGGACAGAACTACGAGCAGTACTTC.

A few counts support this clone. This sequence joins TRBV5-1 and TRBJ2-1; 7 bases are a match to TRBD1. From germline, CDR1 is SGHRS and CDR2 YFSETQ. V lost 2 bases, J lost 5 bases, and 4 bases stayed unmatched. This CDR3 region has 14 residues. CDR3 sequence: CASSFGQENNEQFF. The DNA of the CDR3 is TGCGCCAGCAGCTTTGGACAGGAAAACAATGAGCAGTTCTTC.

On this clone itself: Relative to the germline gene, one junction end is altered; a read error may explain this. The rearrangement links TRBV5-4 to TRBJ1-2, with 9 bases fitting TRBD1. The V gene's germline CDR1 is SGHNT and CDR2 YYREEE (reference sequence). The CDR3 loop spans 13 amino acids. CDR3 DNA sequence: TGTGCCAGCAGTTTGGACAGGGGTTATGGCTACACCTTC. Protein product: CASSLDRGYGYTF. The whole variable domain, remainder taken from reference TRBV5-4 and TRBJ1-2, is ETGVTQSPTHLIKTRGQQVTLRCSSQSGHNTVSWYQQALGQGPQFIFQYYREEENGRGNFPPRFSGLQFPNYSSELNVNALELDDSALYLCASSLDRGYGYTFGSGTRLTVV.

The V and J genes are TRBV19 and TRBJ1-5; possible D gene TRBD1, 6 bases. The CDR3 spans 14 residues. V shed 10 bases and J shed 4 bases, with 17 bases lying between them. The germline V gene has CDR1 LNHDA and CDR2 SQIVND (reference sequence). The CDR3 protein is CATNQGIGNQPQHF. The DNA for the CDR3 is TGTGCCACTAATCAGGGGATTGGGAATCAGCCCCAGCATTTT.

The DNA for the CDR3 is TGTGCCAGCTCACCAGAGGGGGCGTTCAATCAGCCCCAGCATTTT. This encodes CASSPEGAFNQPQHF. The rearrangement uses TRBV18 and TRBJ1-5, with 7 bases fitting TRBD1. Germline CDR1 is KGHSH and CDR2 is LQKENI. Germline trimming cut 2 bases from V and 3 bases from J; bases unmatched to any gene: 4. This CDR3 comprises 15 residues.

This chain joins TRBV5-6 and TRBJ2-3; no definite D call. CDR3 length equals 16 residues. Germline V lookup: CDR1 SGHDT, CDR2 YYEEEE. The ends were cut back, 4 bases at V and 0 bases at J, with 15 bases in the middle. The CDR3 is CASSSGDSLSTDTQYF. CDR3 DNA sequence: TGTGCCAGCAGCAGTGGCGACTCCCTAAGCACAGATACGCAGTATTTT.

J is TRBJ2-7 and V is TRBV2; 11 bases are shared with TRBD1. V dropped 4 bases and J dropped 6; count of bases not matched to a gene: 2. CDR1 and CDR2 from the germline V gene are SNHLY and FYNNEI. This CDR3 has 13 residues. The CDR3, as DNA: TGTGCCAGCAGTGCGGGGACAGGGGGCGAGCAGTACTTC. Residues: CASSAGTGGEQYF. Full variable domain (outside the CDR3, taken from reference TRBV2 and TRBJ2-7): EPEVTQTPSHQVTQMGQEVILRCVPISNHLYFYWYRQILGQKVEFLVSFYNNEISEKSEIFDDQFSVERPDGSNFTLKIRSTKLEDSAMYFCASSAGTGGEQYFGPGTRLTVT.

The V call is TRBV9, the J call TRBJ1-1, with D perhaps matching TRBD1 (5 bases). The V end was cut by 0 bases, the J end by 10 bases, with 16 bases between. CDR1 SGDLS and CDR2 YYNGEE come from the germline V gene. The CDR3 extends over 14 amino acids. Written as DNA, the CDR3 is TGTGCCAGCAGCGTAGAGGGAATCGGGGGAAGAGCTTTCTTT. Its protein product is CASSVEGIGGRAFF.

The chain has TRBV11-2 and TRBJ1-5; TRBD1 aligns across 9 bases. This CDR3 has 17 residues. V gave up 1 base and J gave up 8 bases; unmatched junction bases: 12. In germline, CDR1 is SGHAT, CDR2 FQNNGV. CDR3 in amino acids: CASSLVAGTGSIKPQHF. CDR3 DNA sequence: TGTGCCAGCAGCTTAGTCGCAGGGACAGGGTCAATCAAGCCCCAGCATTTT.

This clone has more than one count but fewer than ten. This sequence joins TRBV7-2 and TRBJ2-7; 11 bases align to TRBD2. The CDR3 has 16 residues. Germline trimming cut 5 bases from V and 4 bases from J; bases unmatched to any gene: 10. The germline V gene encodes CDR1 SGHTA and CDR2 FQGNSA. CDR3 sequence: CASSLSATSGAYEQYF. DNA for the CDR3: TGTGCCAGCAGCCTTAGCGCGACTAGCGGGGCATACGAGCAGTACTTC.

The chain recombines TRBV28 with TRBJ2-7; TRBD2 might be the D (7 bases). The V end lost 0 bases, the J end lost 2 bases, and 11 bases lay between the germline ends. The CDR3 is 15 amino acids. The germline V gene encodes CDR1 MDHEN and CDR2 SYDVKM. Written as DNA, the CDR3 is TGTGCCAGCAGTTTATGGGGGGGGCCCACCTACGAGCAGTACTTC. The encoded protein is CASSLWGGPTYEQYF. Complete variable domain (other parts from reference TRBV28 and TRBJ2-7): DVKVTQSSRYLVKRTGEKVFLECVQDMDHENMFWYRQDPGLGLRLIYFSYDVKMKEKGDIPEGYSVSREKKERFSLILESASTNQTSMYLCASSLWGGPTYEQYFGPGTRLTVT.

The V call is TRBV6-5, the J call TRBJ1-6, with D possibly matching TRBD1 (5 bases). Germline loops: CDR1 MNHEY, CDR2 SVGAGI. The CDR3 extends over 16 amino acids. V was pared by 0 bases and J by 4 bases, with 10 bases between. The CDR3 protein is CASSYSKRGYNSPLHF. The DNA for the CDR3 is TGTGCCAGCAGTTACTCGAAACGGGGGTATAATTCACCCCTCCACTTT.